These 23 T cell receptor beta chains originate from one sample sequenced in a study of T cell changes during pregnancy in multiple sclerosis. This table comes from immunoSEQ multiplex PCR, and its TCRdb copy is limited to in-frame clones, with some not included. The table shows around 40,000 clones, with 90% to 95% occurring only once. The material was CD4+ T cells from peripheral blood mononuclear cells, obtained before pregnancy. The receptors here all came from a female donor with multiple sclerosis, enrolled in a pregnancy study.

The chain joins TRBV5-4 to TRBJ2-1; 10 nucleotides line up with TRBD2. With V trimmed by 5 bases and J by 6 bases, 5 bases remained unmatched. The germline CDR1 and CDR2 sequences are SGHNT and YYREEE (reference sequence). This CDR3 comprises 14 residues. Here the CDR3 DNA reads TGTGCCAGCAGGGAGCGGGGGGGTCCCAATGAGCAGTTCTTC. Protein product: CASRERGGPNEQFF.

The V gene is TRBV6-6, the J gene TRBJ1-3; no reliable D call. Germline loops: CDR1 MNHNY, CDR2 SVGAGI (reference sequence). This CDR3 is 15 amino acids long. The V gene lost 0 bases and the J gene lost 2 bases, with 8 bases spanning the gap. As DNA, the CDR3 is TGTGCCAGCAGTTACTCCCGGGATACTGGAAACACCATATATTTT. Protein: CASSYSRDTGNTIYF.

The chain uses TRBV7-2 and TRBJ2-5; tentatively, D is TRBD1 (6 bases). The CDR3 runs to 13 residues. Germline CDR1 and CDR2: SGHTA and FQGNSA. Trimming took off 6 bases at V and 1 base at J, with 9 bases between the two ends. CDR3 region: CASSYRVQETQYF. In DNA form, the CDR3 reads TGTGCCAGCAGTTACAGGGTCCAAGAGACCCAGTACTTC.

The chain has TRBV7-2 and TRBJ2-5; TRBD1 is a possible D gene (5 bases). The germline V gene has CDR1 SGHTA and CDR2 FQGNSA. V lost 5 bases, J lost 4 bases, and 17 bases lay in between. The CDR3 extends over 15 amino acids. The CDR3 DNA reads as TGTGCCAGCAGCAGCCCAATTGGTGGGGCAGAGACCCAGTACTTC. Translating gives CASSSPIGGAETQYF.

This clone occurred once. CDR3 protein: CASSPTPQGSHEQYF. The CDR3 coding sequence is TGTGCCAGCAGCCCGACTCCCCAGGGTTCCCACGAGCAGTACTTC. The rearrangement uses TRBV7-2 and TRBJ2-7; tentative D call: TRBD1 (5 bases). CDR1 and CDR2 from the germline V gene are SGHTA and FQGNSA. Between the trimmed V and J ends, which lost 5 bases and 5 bases, there was a span of 19 bases. CDR3 length equals 15 residues.

CDR3 DNA sequence: TGTGCCAGCAGCGCCAGGGGAATGGGTGAAGCTTTCTTT. This sequence encodes CASSARGMGEAFF. The V and J genes are TRBV7-3 and TRBJ1-1, with a weak D call TRBD1 (6 bases). Germline CDR1 reads SGHTA; CDR2 reads FQGTGA. This CDR3 spans 13 amino acids. V was trimmed by 5 bases and J by 7 bases, leaving 14 bases between them.

This clone was detected a few times. CDR3 amino acids: CASSHAGLVRGNSPLHF. CDR3 sequence (DNA): TGTGCCAGCAGCCACGCGGGCCTTGTCAGGGGGAATTCACCCCTCCACTTT. The chain has TRBV4-2 and TRBJ1-6, with 7 bases that match TRBD1. Germline CDR1 and CDR2: LGHNA and YNFKEQ. This CDR3 spans 17 amino acids. V lost 3 bases to trimming and J lost 7 bases; unmatched junction nucleotides: 12.

The V gene is TRBV4-3, the J gene TRBJ2-2, with TRBD2 matching 13 bases. With V trimmed by 1 base and J by 0 bases, 5 bases remained unmatched. Germline V CDR1 and CDR2: LGHNA, YSLEER. The CDR3 extends over 19 amino acids. Written as DNA, the CDR3 is TGCGCCAGCAGCCAAGCCCCGGGACTAGCGGGGACGAACACCGGGGAGCTGTTTTTT. This translates into CASSQAPGLAGTNTGELFF.

The V and J genes are TRBV19 and TRBJ1-1; tentative D call: TRBD1 (6 bases). CDR3 length: 13 residues. Germline V CDR1 and CDR2: LNHDA, SQIVND (reference sequence). The V end was cut by 7 bases, the J end by 2 bases, with 11 bases between. In DNA, the CDR3 is TGTGCCAGTACGGGACACTCTAACACTGAAGCTTTCTTT. It translates to CASTGHSNTEAFF.

The chain carries TRBV15 and TRBJ1-4, with D hard to call. The V end was cut by 2 bases, the J end by 2 bases, with 12 bases between. Germline CDR1 is LNHNV and CDR2 is YYDKDF (reference sequence). CDR3 size: 16 residues. The CDR3 region has the DNA TGTGCCACCAGCAGAACCCTTCCTGGCACTAATGAAAAACTGTTTTTT. It codes for CATSRTLPGTNEKLFF.

This rearrangement joins TRBV2 to TRBJ2-1; 7 positions agree with TRBD2. This CDR3 is built from 15 residues. With V trimmed by 11 bases and J by 0 bases, 10 bases remained unmatched. Germline values: CDR1 SNHLY, CDR2 FYNNEI. CDR3 in amino acids: CAGVGGGSSYNEQFF. The CDR3 DNA sequence: TGTGCCGGAGTTGGGGGGGGGAGCTCCTACAATGAGCAGTTCTTC.

This clone was seen only a few times. The genes are TRBV6-5 and TRBJ1-1; maybe TRBD1 (5 bases). This CDR3 is built from 14 residues. V was shortened by 2 bases and J by 9 bases, with 16 bases between the two germline ends. Germline lookup yields CDR1 MNHEY and CDR2 SVGAGI. This CDR3 is CASSYLGGGGQAFF. Written as DNA, the CDR3 is TGTGCCAGCAGTTACCTCGGGGGTGGTGGGCAAGCTTTCTTT.

CDR3 sequence reads: CASRKTGVMETQYF. The CDR3 DNA follows: TGCGCCAGCAGGAAGACAGGGGTTATGGAGACCCAGTACTTC. The V gene is TRBV4-1, the J gene TRBJ2-5; 8 positions match TRBD1. The CDR3 length is 14 residues. Germline V lookup: CDR1 MGHRA, CDR2 YSYEKL. Unmatched junction bases numbered 8, after V lost 6 bases and J lost 5 bases.

The rearrangement links TRBV29-1 to TRBJ1-2, with TRBD1 identical over 9 bases. This CDR3 spans 13 amino acids. Germline CDR1 is SQVTM and CDR2 is ANQGSEA. The J segment lost 5 bases and the V segment lost 7 bases, leaving 8 bases of the junction unmatched. The CDR3 region is CSGAGTGSYGYTF. The CDR3 bases are TGCAGCGGGGCCGGGACAGGGTCTTATGGCTACACCTTC. Full variable domain (rest looked up from reference TRBV29-1 and TRBJ1-2): SAVISQKPSRDICQRGTSLTIQCQVDSQVTMMFWYRQQPGQSLTLIATANQGSEATYESGFVIDKFPISRPNLTFSTLTVSNMSPEDSSIYLCSGAGTGSYGYTFGSGTRLTVV.

The chain links TRBV6-5 to TRBJ2-3; 8 nucleotides align to TRBD1. Germline-derived CDR1 and CDR2 are MNHEY and SVGAGI. V lost 2 bases, J lost 3 bases, and 4 bases stayed unmatched. This CDR3 is built from 15 residues. The CDR3 nucleotides are TGTGCCAGCAGTTACAGTCAGGGGGCTACAGATACGCAGTATTTT. Its translation is CASSYSQGATDTQYF.

This rearrangement joins TRBV19 to TRBJ1-1; D uncertain. The V gene lost 4 bases and the J gene lost 0 bases, with 6 bases spanning the gap. The CDR3 spans 13 residues. The germline V gene encodes CDR1 LNHDA and CDR2 SQIVND (reference sequence). In DNA, the CDR3 is TGTGCCAGTAGTAGTCAAATGAACACTGAAGCTTTCTTT. This translates into CASSSQMNTEAFF.

The chain uses TRBV5-5 and TRBJ2-5; TRBD2 aligns across 10 bases. From germline, CDR1 is SGHKS and CDR2 YYEKEE (reference sequence). The CDR3 sequence is 17 residues long. With 0 bases clipped from V and 1 base from J, the junction kept 6 bases outside the gene matches. CDR3 in amino acids: CASSLALVAGGQETQYF. In DNA form, the CDR3 reads TGTGCCAGCAGCTTGGCCTTGGTAGCGGGGGGCCAAGAGACCCAGTACTTC.

The chain links TRBV6-5 to TRBJ1-1; no reliable D call. Germline lookup yields CDR1 MNHEY and CDR2 SVGAGI. The CDR3 length is 12 residues. The V and J ends lost 8 bases and 2 bases respectively, with 9 bases between them. CDR3 sequence (DNA): TGTGCCAGCTCATTTCAAAACACTGAAGCTTTCTTT. The encoded protein is CASSFQNTEAFF.

The genes are TRBV5-6 and TRBJ2-1, with 9 bases matching TRBD2. From germline, CDR1 is SGHDT and CDR2 YYEEEE. The trim removed 2 bases at V and 6 bases at J, leaving 6 bases unmatched. This CDR3 region has 15 residues. This chain's CDR3 is CASSFRAGGVNEQFF. The CDR3, as DNA: TGTGCCAGCAGCTTCAGGGCGGGGGGGGTCAATGAGCAGTTCTTC. Combining the CDR3 with reference TRBV5-6 and TRBJ2-1 gives the whole variable domain DAGVTQSPTHLIKTRGQQVTLRCSPKSGHDTVSWYQQALGQGPQFIFQYYEEEERQRGNFPDRFSGHQFPNYSSELNVNALLLGDSALYLCASSFRAGGVNEQFFGPGTRLTVL.

This chain connects TRBV7-3 to TRBJ2-1, with TRBD1 identical over 7 bases. Trimming removed 1 base from V and 7 bases from J; junction bases left unmatched: 4. Germline values: CDR1 SGHTA, CDR2 FQGTGA. There are 14 residues in the CDR3. The CDR3 spells CASSLRTGSNEQFF. CDR3 in DNA: TGTGCCAGCAGCTTAAGGACAGGATCAAATGAGCAGTTCTTC. The whole variable domain, filled in from reference TRBV7-3 and TRBJ2-1, reads GAGVSQTPSNKVTEKGKYVELRCDPISGHTALYWYRQSLGQGPEFLIYFQGTGAADDSGLPNDRFFAVRPEGSVSTLKIQRTERGDSAVYLCASSLRTGSNEQFFGPGTRLTVL.

V usage is TRBV29-1 and J usage is TRBJ1-2, with 7 bases fitting TRBD1. Germline loops: CDR1 SQVTM, CDR2 ANQGSEA. This CDR3 has 14 residues. V shed 4 bases and J 3 bases; nucleotides not matched to a gene: 8. CDR3 nucleotides: TGCAGCGTTGTAGAGGGGGCGCGGGACTATGGCTACACCTTC. Amino acids: CSVVEGARDYGYTF.

The rearrangement uses TRBV29-1 and TRBJ1-3, with D maybe TRBD1 (5 bases). With 4 bases removed from V and 3 bases from J, the gap between germline ends came to 10 bases. This CDR3 has 13 amino acids. CDR1 and CDR2 from the germline V gene are SQVTM and ANQGSEA. CDR3 protein: CSVAGRVGNTIYF. The CDR3 DNA reads TGCAGCGTTGCGGGCAGGGTTGGAAACACCATATATTTT.

The rearrangement joins TRBV11-1 to TRBJ1-1; D is uncertain. CDR3 length: 16 residues. CDR1 and CDR2 (germline): SGHAT, FQDESV (reference sequence). Between the trimmed V and J ends, which lost 2 bases and 6 bases, there was a span of 19 bases. DNA of the CDR3: TGTGCCAGCAGCTTAACGGCAGGTGGGCCCAAAGCTGAAGCTTTCTTT. It yields the protein CASSLTAGGPKAEAFF.